This T cell receptor beta chain is drawn from a study of Ad26.COV2.S vaccination and SARS-CoV-2 variants. The overall study: Participant was drawn from the COV1001 Ad26.COV2.S trial arm.

The treatment here: roughly 18 received Ad26.COV2.S at low or high dose, single or two shots; 5 received placebo; per-sample allocation not given. Collection of samples fell on day 63 after the first vaccine or placebo injection. The length of the CDR3 is 15 residues. Per germline, CDR1 SGHNT and CDR2 YYREEE (reference sequence). J lost 2 bases, V lost 0 bases, and 5 bases had no gene match. Here immunoSEQ multiplex PCR was the method, and the copy in TCRdb shows in-frame clones only, minus some. The repertoire has more than 300,000 clones, just over 85% of them found once; the top ten carry 1.9%. This clonotype originated in a person aged 18-60 years who received the Ad26.COV2.S COVID-19 vaccine or a placebo. The rearrangement joins TRBV5-4 to TRBJ2-7; 7 nucleotides align to TRBD1. Sequenced material: peripheral blood, taken in a trial of Ad26.COV2.S vaccine versus placebo. The CDR3 here is CASSLGTGTAYEQYF. The CDR3, as DNA: TGTGCCAGCAGCTTGGGGACCGGGACAGCCTACGAGCAGTACTTC.